This T cell receptor (beta chain) originates from a study of cytomegalovirus exposure and HLA in healthy donors. General study points: In a later analysis, HLA-C alleles had the fewest associated TCRs, DRB1 alleles the most. The productive fraction for most TCR beta V segments was about 87% or about 30% in an earlier analysis. It was assumed in the presence/absence analyses that sequencing depth was roughly uniform across donors. As was reported, the HLA-A and HLA-B alleles of most subjects were accurately predicted from TCR beta sequences.

Amplification used 60 Vbeta primers and 13 Jbeta primers. This table comes from immunoSEQ multiplex PCR, and its TCRdb copy is limited to in-frame clones, with some not included. Of 150,000 to 200,000 clones in the sample, just under 85% were seen once. The CDR3 has 14 residues. V lost 2 bases and J lost 2; bases outside the gene matches: 2. CDR1 and CDR2 (germline): ENHRY, SYGVKD. A note on this clone: What it binds is unknown.

Input material: PBMCs. The chain uses TRBV10-3 and TRBJ2-7; 8 bases agree with TRBD1. The sequence derives from a girl under 18 in good health and CMV-seropositive. The CDR3 nucleotides are TGTGCCATCAGTGAGGGACAGGGCACCTACGAGCAGTACTTC. Its translation: CAISEGQGTYEQYF.